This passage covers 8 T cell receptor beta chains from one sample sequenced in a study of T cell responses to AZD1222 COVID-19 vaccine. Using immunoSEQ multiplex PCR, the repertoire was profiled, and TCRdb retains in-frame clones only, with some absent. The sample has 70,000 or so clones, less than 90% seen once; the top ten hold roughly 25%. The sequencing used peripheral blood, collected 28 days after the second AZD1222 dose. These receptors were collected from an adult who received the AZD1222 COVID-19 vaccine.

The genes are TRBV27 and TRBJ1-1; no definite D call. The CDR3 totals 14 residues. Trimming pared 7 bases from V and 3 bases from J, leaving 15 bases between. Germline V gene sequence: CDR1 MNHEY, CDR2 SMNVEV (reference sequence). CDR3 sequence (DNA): TGTGCCAGCAATTACCTCGGCTCGGACACTGAAGCTTTCTTT. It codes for CASNYLGSDTEAFF.

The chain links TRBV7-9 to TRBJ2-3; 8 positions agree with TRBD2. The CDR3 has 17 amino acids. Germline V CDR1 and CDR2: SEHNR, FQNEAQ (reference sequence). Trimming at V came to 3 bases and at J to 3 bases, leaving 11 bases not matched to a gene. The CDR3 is CASSFKGGLVLTDTQYF. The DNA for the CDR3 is TGTGCCAGCAGCTTTAAAGGGGGACTAGTGCTTACAGATACGCAGTATTTT.

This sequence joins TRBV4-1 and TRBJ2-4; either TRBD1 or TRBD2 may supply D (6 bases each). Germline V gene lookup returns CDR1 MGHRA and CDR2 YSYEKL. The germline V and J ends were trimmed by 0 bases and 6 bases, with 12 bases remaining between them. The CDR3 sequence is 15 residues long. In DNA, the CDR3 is TGCGCCAGCAGCCAAGACTTTTGGGGGGCAAACATTCAGTACTTC. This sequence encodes CASSQDFWGANIQYF.

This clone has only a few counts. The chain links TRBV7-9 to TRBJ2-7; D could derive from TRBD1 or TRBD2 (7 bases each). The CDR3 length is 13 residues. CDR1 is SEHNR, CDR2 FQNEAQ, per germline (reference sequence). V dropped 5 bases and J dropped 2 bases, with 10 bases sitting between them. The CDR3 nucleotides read TGTGCCAGCAGCCCAGGGGGGGCCTACGAGCAGTACTTC. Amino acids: CASSPGGAYEQYF. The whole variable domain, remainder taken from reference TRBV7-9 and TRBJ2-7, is DTGVSQNPRHKITKRGQNVTFRCDPISEHNRLYWYRQTLGQGPEFLTYFQNEAQLEKSRLLSDRFSAERPKGSFSTLEIQRTEQGDSAMYLCASSPGGAYEQYFGPGTRLTVT.

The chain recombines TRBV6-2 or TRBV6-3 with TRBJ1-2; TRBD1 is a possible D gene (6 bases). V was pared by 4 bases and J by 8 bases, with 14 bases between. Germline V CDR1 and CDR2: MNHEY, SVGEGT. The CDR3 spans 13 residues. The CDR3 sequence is CASSSSPGGGYTF. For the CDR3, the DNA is TGTGCCAGCAGTTCCTCCCCTGGGGGCGGCTACACCTTC.

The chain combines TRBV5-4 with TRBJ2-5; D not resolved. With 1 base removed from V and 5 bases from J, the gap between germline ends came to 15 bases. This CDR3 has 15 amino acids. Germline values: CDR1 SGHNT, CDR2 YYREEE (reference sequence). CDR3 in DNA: TGTGCCAGCAGCTTGAGTTACGGTTCTAGGGAGACCCAGTACTTC. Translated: CASSLSYGSRETQYF.

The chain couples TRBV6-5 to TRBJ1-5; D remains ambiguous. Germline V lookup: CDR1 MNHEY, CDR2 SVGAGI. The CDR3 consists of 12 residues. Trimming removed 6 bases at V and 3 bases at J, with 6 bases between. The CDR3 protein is CASRGVNQPQHF. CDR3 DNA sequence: TGTGCCAGCAGGGGTGTCAATCAGCCCCAGCATTTT.

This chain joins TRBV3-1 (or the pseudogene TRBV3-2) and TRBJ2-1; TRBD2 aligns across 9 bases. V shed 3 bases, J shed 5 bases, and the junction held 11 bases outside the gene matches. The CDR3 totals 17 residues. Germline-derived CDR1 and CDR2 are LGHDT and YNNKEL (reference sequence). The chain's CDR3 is CASSHDNLLAGNNEQFF. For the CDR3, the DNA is TGTGCCAGCAGCCACGATAACCTTCTAGCGGGAAACAATGAGCAGTTCTTC.